The present T cell receptor (beta chain) was sequenced within a study of blood T cell repertoires in COVID-19 (dated by TCRdb to 2020 to 2021). Context from the whole study: Collaborator samples came from the United States, Italy and Spain and covered acute and convalescent phases of COVID-19. The prospective study material was composed of cDNA or gDNA derived from T cells, B-cell-depleted T cells, or PBMCs. Deeply sampled blood TCRbeta repertoires from subjects exposed to, actively infected with, or recovered from COVID-19 were included in the dataset. The repertoires were made available in a free public database intended to serve as a resource for research on the immune response to SARS-CoV-2. Samples were obtained from the ongoing ImmuneRACE study (first 160 participants) and from roughly 1,300 subjects provided by 6 global collaborators. The sample metadata nearly always contained a de-identified subject ID, COVID-19 status, age in years and sex. HLA class I and class II types, where available, came from metadata supplied by the sample provider rather than from assay-based typing. Paper-wide results and their limitations: Clinical and demographic metadata were provided uncurated, with the amount varying by source and participant.

TCRbeta CDR3 regions were amplified from genomic DNA using the immunoSEQ Assay, a bias-controlled multiplex PCR. The source study handled its data this way. Nucleated cell counts per sample were estimated from amplification of reference gene primers within the assay. To quantify the absolute abundance of each unique TCRbeta CDR3 rearrangement, sequence reads were collapsed and filtered. Productive Simpson clonality was computed per sample as the square root of Simpson's diversity index over productive rearrangements. TCRdb holds this immuneACCESS table with in-frame rearrangements only. Some clones are missing; in checked studies, unresolved V genes explain under half, and the rest has no known cause. That table is the source of V, J and clone size, and D and trimming were worked out from the DNA. The sample contains tens of thousands of clones, approximately 82% of them found a single time. The ten largest clones represent about 5.2% of the sample.

With respect to this clone: Its antigen is currently not known. Base qualities were left out, and no much larger clone turns up one base away.

From the cysteine up to the phenylalanine, the CDR3 has a length of 10 residues. Only the CDR3 region is kept as DNA, spanning 30 bases read in frame from base 1. Based on the germline V gene, the CDR1 and CDR2 sequences are SQVTM and ANQGSEA. Between the V and J ends, shortened by 6 bases and 9 bases respectively, the junction contains 11 bases. Each collaborating institution followed its own protocols to collect whole blood in K2EDTA tubes. For TCRbeta analysis, collaborator samples were shipped as frozen whole blood, as isolated PBMCs, or as DNA extracted from either sample type. Rearrangement joined TRBV29-1 to TRBJ1-1, with the D gene not confidently named. The sequenced sample was peripheral blood. The receptor was isolated from a human donor in a cohort sampled during active COVID-19. The DNA reads TGCAGCGTGGTAGAAGTTAAAGCTTTCTTT. Its protein reads: CSVVEVKAFF.